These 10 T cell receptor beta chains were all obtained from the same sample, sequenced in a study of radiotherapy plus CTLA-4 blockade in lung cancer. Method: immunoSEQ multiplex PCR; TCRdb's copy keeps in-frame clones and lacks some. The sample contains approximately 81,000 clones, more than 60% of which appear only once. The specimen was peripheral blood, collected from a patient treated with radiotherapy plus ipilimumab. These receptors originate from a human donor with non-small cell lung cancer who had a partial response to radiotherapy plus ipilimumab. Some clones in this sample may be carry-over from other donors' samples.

CDR3 protein: CASSGTGQSPLHF. The CDR3, as DNA: TGTGCCAGTTCGGGGACAGGGCAATCACCCCTCCACTTT. The chain combines TRBV19 with TRBJ1-6; 9 bases are a match to TRBD1. CDR3 length: 13 amino acids. Germline V CDR1 and CDR2: LNHDA, SQIVND (reference sequence). Germline trimming cut 8 bases from V and 10 bases from J; bases unmatched to any gene: 6.

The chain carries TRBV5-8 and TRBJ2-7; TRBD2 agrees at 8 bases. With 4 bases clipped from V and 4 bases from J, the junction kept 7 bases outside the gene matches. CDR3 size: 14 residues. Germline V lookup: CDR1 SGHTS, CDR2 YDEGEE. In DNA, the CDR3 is TGTGCCAGCAGCCCGGGGGGGGCGATATACGAGCAGTACTTC. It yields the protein CASSPGGAIYEQYF.

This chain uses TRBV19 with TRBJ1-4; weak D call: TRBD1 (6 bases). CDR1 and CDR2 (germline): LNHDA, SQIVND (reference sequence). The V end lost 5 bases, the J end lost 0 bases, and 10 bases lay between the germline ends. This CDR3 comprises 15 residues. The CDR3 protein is CASSVTGATNEKLFF. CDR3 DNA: TGTGCCAGTAGTGTGACAGGAGCAACTAATGAAAAACTGTTTTTT.

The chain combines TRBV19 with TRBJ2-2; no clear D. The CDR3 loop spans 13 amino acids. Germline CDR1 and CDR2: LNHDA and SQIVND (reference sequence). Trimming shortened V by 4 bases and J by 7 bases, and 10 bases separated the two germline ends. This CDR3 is CASSRLVSGELFF. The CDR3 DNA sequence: TGTGCCAGTAGTAGACTGGTCAGCGGGGAGCTGTTTTTT.

CDR3 in DNA: TGCGCCAGCAGCTCGCCGGACAGCGGTAATGAAAAACTGTTTTTT. Encoded protein: CASSSPDSGNEKLFF. The genes are TRBV5-1 and TRBJ1-4; maybe TRBD1 (6 bases). The CDR3 has 15 amino acids. Trimming cost V 3 bases and J 4 bases, with 13 bases left between them. CDR1 and CDR2 (germline): SGHRS, YFSETQ.

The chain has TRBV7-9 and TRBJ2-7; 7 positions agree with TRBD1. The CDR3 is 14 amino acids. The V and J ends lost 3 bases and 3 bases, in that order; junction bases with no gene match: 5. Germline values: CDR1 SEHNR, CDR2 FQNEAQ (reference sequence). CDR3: CASSFGTESYEQYF. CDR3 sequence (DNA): TGTGCCAGCAGCTTCGGGACAGAGAGCTACGAGCAGTACTTC. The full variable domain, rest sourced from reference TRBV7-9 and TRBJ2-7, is DTGVSQNPRHKITKRGQNVTFRCDPISEHNRLYWYRQTLGQGPEFLTYFQNEAQLEKSRLLSDRFSAERPKGSFSTLEIQRTEQGDSAMYLCASSFGTESYEQYFGPGTRLTVT.

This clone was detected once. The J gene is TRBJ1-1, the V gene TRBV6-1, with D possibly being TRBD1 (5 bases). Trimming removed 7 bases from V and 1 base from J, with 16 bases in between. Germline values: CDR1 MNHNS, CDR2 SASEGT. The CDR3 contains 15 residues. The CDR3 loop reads CASISRRGGNTEAFF. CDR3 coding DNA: TGTGCCAGCATATCCCGTCGGGGGGGGAACACTGAAGCTTTCTTT.

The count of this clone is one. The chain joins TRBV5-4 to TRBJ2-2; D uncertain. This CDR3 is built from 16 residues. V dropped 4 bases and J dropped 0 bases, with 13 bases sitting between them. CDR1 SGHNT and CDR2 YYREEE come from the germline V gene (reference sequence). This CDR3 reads CASSTQTRPNTGELFF. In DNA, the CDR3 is TGTGCCAGCAGCACTCAGACACGACCGAACACCGGGGAGCTGTTTTTT.

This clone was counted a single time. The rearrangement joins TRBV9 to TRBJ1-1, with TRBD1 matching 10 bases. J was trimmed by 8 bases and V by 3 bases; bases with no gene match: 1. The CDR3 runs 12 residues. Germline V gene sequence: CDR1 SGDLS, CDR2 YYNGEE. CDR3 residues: CASSGQGAEAFF. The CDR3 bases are TGTGCCAGCAGCGGACAGGGGGCGGAAGCTTTCTTT.

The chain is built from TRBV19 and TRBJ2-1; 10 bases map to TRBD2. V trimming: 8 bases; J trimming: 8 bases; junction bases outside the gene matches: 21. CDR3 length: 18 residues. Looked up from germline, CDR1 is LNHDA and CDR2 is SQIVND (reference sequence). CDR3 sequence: CASSWAGLAGVSDDEQFF. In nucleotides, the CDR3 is TGTGCCAGTTCCTGGGCGGGGCTAGCGGGAGTTAGTGACGATGAGCAGTTCTTC.